Following are 31 T cell receptor beta chains from one sample sequenced in a study of cytomegalovirus exposure and HLA in healthy donors. The study ran its PCR with 60 Vbeta and 13 Jbeta primers. Data came from immunoSEQ multiplex PCR; TCRdb stores just in-frame clones and leaves some out. Here the sample spans 150,000 to 200,000 clones, nearly 80% being singletons. The specimen sequenced was PBMCs. Every receptor here comes from a man between 45 and 60 years old in good health and CMV-seropositive.

J is TRBJ1-6 and V is TRBV19; perhaps TRBD1 as D (5 bases). This CDR3 spans 13 amino acids. Trimming pared 3 bases from V and 10 bases from J, leaving 10 bases between. Germline-derived CDR1 and CDR2 are LNHDA and SQIVND (reference sequence). Written as DNA, the CDR3 is TGTGCCAGTAGTATTGCGGGGGTGTCACCCCTCCACTTT. It specifies CASSIAGVSPLHF.

This clone was detected a few times. This chain links TRBV28 with TRBJ2-7; 11 nucleotides agree with TRBD2. The germline V gene has CDR1 MDHEN and CDR2 SYDVKM. The CDR3 has 16 residues. V was pared by 3 bases and J by 4 bases, with 8 bases of the junction left unmatched. CDR3 residues: CASSFRLAGNSYEQYF. The CDR3 nucleotides read TGTGCCAGCAGTTTCAGACTAGCGGGGAATTCATACGAGCAGTACTTC.

The rearrangement links TRBV7-8 to TRBJ1-1; D is possibly TRBD1 (5 bases). Per germline, CDR1 SGHVS and CDR2 FQNEAQ. CDR3 length: 12 amino acids. Trimming removed 5 bases from V and 5 bases from J, with 9 bases in between. CDR3 loop: CASSHPGTEAFF. CDR3 sequence (DNA): TGTGCCAGCAGCCACCCAGGGACTGAAGCTTTCTTT.

The chain links TRBV5-5 to TRBJ2-7; the match to TRBD1 covers 8 bases. V was clipped by 0 bases and J by 3 bases; unmatched bases: 5. In germline, CDR1 is SGHKS, CDR2 YYEKEE (reference sequence). The CDR3 is 15 residues long. The CDR3 DNA is TGTGCCAGCAGCTTGGTCGGGACAGGAGTCTACGAGCAGTACTTC. This gives the protein CASSLVGTGVYEQYF.

This clone was picked up one time. The chain couples TRBV10-2 to TRBJ2-7, with 7 bases aligning to TRBD1. Germline V CDR1 and CDR2: WSHSY, SAAADI. The CDR3 loop spans 13 amino acids. With 10 bases clipped from V and 7 bases from J, the junction kept 13 bases outside the gene matches. CDR3 amino acids: CAIIPGQNSEQYV. The CDR3 bases are TGCGCCATCATTCCGGGACAGAACTCTGAGCAGTACGTC.

The chain links TRBV11-2 to TRBJ1-1, with 7 bases fitting TRBD1. The ends lost 4 bases at V and 6 bases at J; junction bases unmatched: 8. This CDR3 comprises 14 residues. In germline, CDR1 is SGHAT, CDR2 FQNNGV. The CDR3 DNA reads as TGTGCCAGCAGCTCCGGCACAGGGGTCCCTGAAGCTTTCTTT. Residues: CASSSGTGVPEAFF.

This clone has only one observation. V is TRBV7-2 and J is TRBJ2-1, with 9 bases matching TRBD2. The CDR3 totals 17 residues. The germline gives CDR1 SGHTA, CDR2 FQGNSA. With 4 bases clipped from V and 7 bases from J, the junction kept 14 bases outside the gene matches. The CDR3 DNA sequence: TGTGCCAGCAGCTCCCTTGGGGGCGGGGGGGCTCAGAATGAGCAGTTCTTC. Its protein is CASSSLGGGGAQNEQFF.

The V and J genes are TRBV7-9 and TRBJ2-1, with D unresolved. The CDR3 runs to 14 residues. CDR1 is SEHNR, CDR2 FQNEAQ, per germline (reference sequence). Deletions cut 5 bases from V and 1 base from J, with 9 bases between. This CDR3 is CASSPTGSYNEQFF. The DNA for the CDR3 is TGTGCCAGCAGCCCGACTGGATCCTACAATGAGCAGTTCTTC. The complete variable domain, with remaining parts taken from reference TRBV7-9 and TRBJ2-1, reads DTGVSQNPRHKITKRGQNVTFRCDPISEHNRLYWYRQTLGQGPEFLTYFQNEAQLEKSRLLSDRFSAERPKGSFSTLEIQRTEQGDSAMYLCASSPTGSYNEQFFGPGTRLTVL.

The rearrangement links TRBV14 to TRBJ1-1; 8 nucleotides align to TRBD1. Germline V gives CDR1 SGHDN, CDR2 FVKESK. V was pared by 5 bases and J by 3 bases, with 5 bases of the junction left unmatched. The CDR3 is made up of 14 amino acids. CDR3 protein: CASSKGQGYTEAFF. The CDR3 DNA reads TGTGCCAGCAGCAAAGGACAGGGCTACACTGAAGCTTTCTTT.

J is TRBJ1-1 and V is TRBV25-1; 8 bases are a match to TRBD1. Germline V CDR1 and CDR2: MGHDK, SYGVNS. The CDR3 covers 15 residues. The V and J ends lost 2 bases and 1 base, in that order; junction bases with no gene match: 3. CDR3 in amino acids: CASSEPGTGNTEAFF. CDR3 in DNA: TGTGCCAGCAGTGAACCCGGGACAGGGAACACTGAAGCTTTCTTT.

The rearrangement uses TRBV19 and TRBJ2-6; a possible D gene is TRBD1 (6 bases). Per the germline V gene, CDR1 is LNHDA and CDR2 is SQIVND (reference sequence). Trimming removed 6 bases from V and 2 bases from J, with 11 bases in between. The CDR3 is 15 residues long. The CDR3 DNA reads TGTGCCAGTAGGACAGGAGCTCCTGGGGCCAACGTCCTGACTTTC. Translated, it gives CASRTGAPGANVLTF.

The chain joins TRBV5-1 to TRBJ1-1, with D possibly being TRBD1 (5 bases). The CDR3 length is 16 residues. Germline CDR1 and CDR2: SGHRS and YFSETQ. Between the trimmed V and J ends, which lost 0 bases and 0 bases, there was a span of 12 bases. CDR3 in amino acids: CASSLGEVDMNTEAFF. CDR3 in DNA: TGCGCCAGCAGCTTGGGTGAGGTGGACATGAACACTGAAGCTTTCTTT. Looking up the rest from reference TRBV5-1 and TRBJ1-1 gives the full variable domain: KAGVTQTPRYLIKTRGQQVTLSCSPISGHRSVSWYQQTPGQGLQFLFEYFSETQRNKGNFPGRFSGRQFSNSRSEMNVSTLELGDSALYLCASSLGEVDMNTEAFFGQGTRLTVV.

The rearrangement links TRBV5-1 to TRBJ2-2, with 10 bases that match TRBD2. V gave up 3 bases and J gave up 4 bases; unmatched junction bases: 6. Germline-derived CDR1 and CDR2 are SGHRS and YFSETQ. The CDR3 consists of 16 residues. The CDR3 region is CASSSIAGGRTGELFF. The CDR3 DNA reads as TGCGCCAGCAGCTCAATAGCGGGGGGCCGCACCGGGGAGCTGTTTTTT.

The V call is TRBV28, the J call TRBJ2-7; tentative D call: TRBD1 (5 bases). V lost 1 base and J 1 base, leaving 8 bases between the germline ends. This CDR3 contains 14 residues. The V gene's germline CDR1 is MDHEN and CDR2 SYDVKM. In nucleotides, the CDR3 is TGTGCCAGCAGTTTATCCAGGGAATCCTACGAGCAGTACTTC. Its translation is CASSLSRESYEQYF. The variable domain in full, completed from reference TRBV28 and TRBJ2-7, reads DVKVTQSSRYLVKRTGEKVFLECVQDMDHENMFWYRQDPGLGLRLIYFSYDVKMKEKGDIPEGYSVSREKKERFSLILESASTNQTSMYLCASSLSRESYEQYFGPGTRLTVT.

The chain has TRBV30 and TRBJ2-7, with 9 bases lining up with TRBD1. J gave up 6 bases and V 5 bases, and 11 bases lay outside the gene matches. The CDR3 has 14 residues. Germline V gene data show CDR1 as GTSNPN and CDR2 as SVGIG (reference sequence). The CDR3: CAWVSAGQGGEQYF. For the CDR3, the DNA is TGTGCCTGGGTGTCTGCGGGACAGGGTGGCGAGCAGTACTTC.

This clone was observed a few times. The genes are TRBV18 and TRBJ2-7; TRBD1 is a possible D gene (6 bases). The CDR3 has 15 residues. V lost 3 bases and J lost 2, with 14 bases in between. The germline CDR1 and CDR2 sequences are KGHSH and LQKENI. The CDR3 is CASSPTDRNPYEQYF. The CDR3 nucleotides are TGTGCCAGCTCACCCACCGACAGGAATCCCTACGAGCAGTACTTC.

V usage is TRBV28 and J usage is TRBJ2-2, with 9 bases lining up with TRBD1. This CDR3 contains 15 residues. V shed 5 bases, J shed 1 base, and the junction held 2 bases outside the gene matches. The V gene's germline CDR1 is MDHEN and CDR2 SYDVKM. CDR3 region: CASSEGQGNTGELFF. The CDR3, as DNA: TGTGCCAGCAGTGAGGGACAGGGGAACACCGGGGAGCTGTTTTTT.

V gene TRBV28 combines with J gene TRBJ2-1; TRBD1 might be the D (6 bases). Germline V lookup: CDR1 MDHEN, CDR2 SYDVKM. The CDR3 is 13 residues long. Deletions cut 2 bases from V and 9 bases from J, with 11 bases between. The CDR3: CASSLEVGGEQFF. The CDR3 DNA reads TGTGCCAGCAGTTTAGAGGTAGGGGGTGAGCAGTTCTTC.

V usage is TRBV6-5 and J usage is TRBJ1-2; 7 bases agree with TRBD1. CDR1 MNHEY and CDR2 SVGAGI come from the germline V gene. Trimming at V came to 6 bases and at J to 1 base, leaving 2 bases not matched to a gene. This CDR3 has 13 amino acids. The CDR3 spells CASRGTVNYGYTF. The DNA for the CDR3 is TGTGCCAGCAGGGGGACAGTTAACTATGGCTACACCTTC.

The V call is TRBV19, the J call TRBJ1-4; tentative D call: TRBD1 (6 bases). V lost 6 bases and J lost 3, with 14 bases in between. The CDR3 consists of 15 residues. Per the germline V gene, CDR1 is LNHDA and CDR2 is SQIVND (reference sequence). CDR3 sequence (DNA): TGTGCCAGTAGAGCCCAGGGGAAGGCTAATGAAAAACTGTTTTTT. Residues: CASRAQGKANEKLFF.

This clone was counted between two and nine times. This chain connects TRBV19 to TRBJ2-1; D uncertain. The CDR3 runs 14 residues. The V gene lost 0 bases and the J gene lost 1 base, with 4 bases spanning the gap. The V gene's germline CDR1 is LNHDA and CDR2 SQIVND (reference sequence). The CDR3 DNA reads as TGTGCCAGTAGTATAGAAGCATCCTACAATGAGCAGTTCTTC. It encodes CASSIEASYNEQFF. The full variable domain, its missing parts supplied by reference TRBV19 and TRBJ2-1, is DGGITQSPKYLFRKEGQNVTLSCEQNLNHDAMYWYRQDPGQGLRLIYYSQIVNDFQKGDIAEGYSVSREKKESFPLTVTSAQKNPTAFYLCASSIEASYNEQFFGPGTRLTVL.

The chain has TRBV5-6 and TRBJ2-3, with TRBD1 matching 9 bases. This CDR3 contains 14 residues. Germline assignment: CDR1 SGHDT and CDR2 YYEEEE. V trimming: 4 bases; J trimming: 6 bases; junction bases outside the gene matches: 6. The CDR3 region is CASSAGTGFDTQYF. As DNA, the CDR3 is TGTGCCAGCAGCGCCGGGACAGGGTTTGATACGCAGTATTTT.

The chain recombines TRBV27 with TRBJ2-7, with 9 bases that match TRBD1. The CDR3 length is 16 residues. CDR1 and CDR2 (germline): MNHEY, SMNVEV (reference sequence). V dropped 1 base and J dropped 2; count of bases not matched to a gene: 6. CDR3 nucleotide sequence: TGTGCCAGCAGTTTATATGGGACAGGGTCGCCCTACGAGCAGTACGTC. Translation gives CASSLYGTGSPYEQYV.

The genes are TRBV6-1 and TRBJ2-5; TRBD1 agrees at 7 bases. The junction had 3 bases not matched to a gene; V was cut back by 4 bases and J by 4 bases. CDR1 is MNHNS and CDR2 is SASEGT in the germline V gene. This CDR3 contains 13 residues. CDR3 in DNA: TGTGCCAGCAGTGTGAGACAGGGAGAGACCCAGTACTTC. Translation: CASSVRQGETQYF.

V usage is TRBV6-1 and J usage is TRBJ1-5; possible D gene TRBD1, 5 bases. Between the trimmed V and J ends, which lost 7 bases and 2 bases, there was a span of 15 bases. The CDR3 extends over 15 amino acids. The germline CDR1 and CDR2 sequences are MNHNS and SASEGT. CDR3 protein: CASTFPDRRNQPQHF. For the CDR3, the DNA is TGTGCCAGCACCTTTCCCGACAGACGCAATCAGCCCCAGCATTTT.

V is TRBV6-6 and J is TRBJ2-6; 8 bases match TRBD2. Germline V gene data show CDR1 as MNHNY and CDR2 as SVGAGI (reference sequence). This CDR3 is 16 amino acids long. Trimming removed 2 bases from V and 2 bases from J; junction bases left unmatched: 2. CDR3 sequence reads: CASSYLGLAGANVLTF. The CDR3 nucleotides are TGTGCCAGCAGTTACCTGGGACTAGCTGGGGCCAACGTCCTGACTTTC.

The J gene is TRBJ2-3, the V gene TRBV19; D perhaps matches TRBD1 (5 bases). Trimming stripped 3 bases from V and 8 bases from J, with 6 bases between. CDR1 LNHDA and CDR2 SQIVND come from the germline V gene (reference sequence). The CDR3 contains 11 residues. CDR3 nucleotides: TGTGCCAGTAGTATCAGGGCTACGCAGTATTTT. Its translation: CASSIRATQYF.

V gene TRBV9 combines with J gene TRBJ1-2, with TRBD1 identical over 8 bases. The J segment lost 0 bases and the V segment lost 4 bases, leaving 14 bases of the junction unmatched. The CDR3 is 18 residues long. In germline, CDR1 is SGDLS, CDR2 YYNGEE. DNA for the CDR3: TGTGCCAGCAGCTTCAGTGTCCCAGGGGGCCAGGCTAACTATGGCTACACCTTC. Protein: CASSFSVPGGQANYGYTF.

The chain employs TRBV28 and TRBJ1-5; D is undetermined. Germline CDR1 is MDHEN and CDR2 is SYDVKM. Trimming stripped 3 bases from V and 1 base from J, with 16 bases between. CDR3 size: 17 residues. CDR3 amino acids: CASSLPGRKVSNQPQHF. The CDR3 bases are TGTGCCAGCAGTTTGCCCGGGAGAAAGGTCAGCAATCAGCCCCAGCATTTT.

This rearrangement joins TRBV19 to TRBJ1-1; a possible D gene is TRBD1 (6 bases). The length of the CDR3 is 15 residues. With 0 bases removed from V and 2 bases from J, the gap between germline ends came to 10 bases. In germline, CDR1 is LNHDA, CDR2 SQIVND (reference sequence). Here the CDR3 reads CASSIETGINTEAFF. In DNA, the CDR3 is TGTGCCAGTAGTATAGAAACAGGGATTAACACTGAAGCTTTCTTT.

This clone was seen once. The chain links TRBV6-6 to TRBJ2-1; D call uncertain. Trimming removed 8 bases at V and 0 bases at J, with 11 bases between. The CDR3 spans 14 residues. Per germline, CDR1 MNHNY and CDR2 SVGAGI (reference sequence). The CDR3 nucleotides are TGTGCCAGCCACCATTCTAGCTCCTACAATGAGCAGTTCTTC. Protein product: CASHHSSSYNEQFF.